These T cell receptor beta chains were read from a single sample in a study of blood T cell repertoires in COVID-19. Clones were sequenced by immunoSEQ multiplex PCR, and TCRdb holds only the in-frame ones, with some missing. There are around 200,000 clones in the sample; roughly nine tenths occur only once, and approximately 3.3% lies in the top ten. The sample taken for sequencing was PBMCs or T cells enriched from blood (not recorded which). Every receptor here comes from a woman between 50 and 59 years old in a cohort exposed to, infected with or recovered from COVID-19 (not recorded which). Each CDR3 is given with its conserved first and last residue. D genes are given only for firm matches. A row's size may be missing; if present it is once, few, many or a size class.

TRBD2	TRBJ2-2	TRBV4-3	14	-	TGCGCCAGCAGCCAAGAGTCACTAGCGGGGGGGCTGTTTTTT	CASSQESLAGGLFF
-	TRBJ1-2	TRBV14	14	-	TGTGCCAGCAGCCAAGGAGGGTATGGCTATGGCTACACCTTC	CASSQGGYGYGYTF
TRBD1	TRBJ1-5	TRBV9	15	-	TGTGCCAGCAGCGCGGGACAGGGCTTCAATCAGCCCCAGCATTTT	CASSAGQGFNQPQHF
-	TRBJ2-1	TRBV19	14	-	TGTGCCAGTAGTATGCGGGGTTGGGTGGGTGAGCAGTTCTTC	CASSMRGWVGEQFF
-	TRBJ2-5	TRBV5-1	15	-	TGCGCCAGCAGCCCGACGGACGGGGAGTTGGAGACCCAGTACTTC	CASSPTDGELETQYF
TRBD2	TRBJ2-3	TRBV4-3	14	-	TGCGCCAGCAGCAGACTAGCGGGGGTCGATACGCAGTATTTT	CASSRLAGVDTQYF
-	TRBJ2-3	TRBV5-6	15	-	TGTGCCAGCAGCCAGCGGGTAGCTAGCACAGATACGCAGTATTTT	CASSQRVASTDTQYF
-	TRBJ2-5	TRBV12-3/TRBV12-4	13	-	TGTGCCAGCAGTTCCAGGGGACAAGAGACCCAGTACTTC	CASSSRGQETQYF
-	TRBJ1-6	TRBV7-2	16	-	TGTGCCAGCAGCTTGAGGTCCCGGGGTGGCGATTCACCCCTCCACTTT	CASSLRSRGGDSPLHF
-	TRBJ2-7	TRBV7-8	13	-	TGTGCCAGCAGCAGAGGGTCGCGCTACGAGCAGTACTTC	CASSRGSRYEQYF
-	TRBJ2-3	TRBV29-1	12	-	TGCAGCGTTGTAGAGGGCGCAGATACGCAGTATTTT	CSVVEGADTQYF
-	TRBJ1-1	TRBV14	12	-	TGTGCCAGCAGCCAAGGAGGCGTCTCGGCTTTCTTT	CASSQGGVSAFF
TRBD2	TRBJ2-4	TRBV10-1	16	-	TGCGCCAGCAGTGACGGACTAGCGGGGCGAAAAAACATTCAGTACTTC	CASSDGLAGRKNIQYF
TRBD2	TRBJ2-1	TRBV28	12	many	TGTGCCAGCAGCTCGGGGGGGGATGAGCAGTTCTTC	CASSSGGDEQFF
-	TRBJ1-6	TRBV4-1	13	-	TGCGCCAGCAGCCAAGAGACAGGTTCACCCCTCCACTTT	CASSQETGSPLHF
-	TRBJ2-5	TRBV4-3	15	-	TGCGCCACCTCCCTAGGTTCCGGGACATTTGAGACCCAGTACTTC	CATSLGSGTFETQYF
-	TRBJ1-3	TRBV7-9	16	-	TGTGCCAGCAGCGCCGGGATTGGGAGCTCTGGAAACACCATATATTTT	CASSAGIGSSGNTIYF
TRBD1	TRBJ2-1	TRBV2	15	-	TGTGCCAGCAGTTTGGACAGGGGGGAATACAATGAGCAGTTCTTC	CASSLDRGEYNEQFF
TRBD1	TRBJ1-2	TRBV6-5	13	-	TGTGCCAGCATCAACCCAGGGGGCTTTGGCTACACCTTC	CASINPGGFGYTF
TRBD1	TRBJ1-2	TRBV5-6	14	-	TGTGCCAGCAGCCCGGGACAGGGATCTAGCGGCTACACCTTC	CASSPGQGSSGYTF
TRBD2	TRBJ2-7	TRBV7-8	16	-	TGTGCCAGCAGCGCCTGGACTAGCGGGGGCCAACGGGAGCAGTACTTC	CASSAWTSGGQREQYF
-	TRBJ1-2	TRBV7-2	13	-	TGTGCCAGCAGCTTAGGAGGGAGGGGTGGCTACACCTTC	CASSLGGRGGYTF
-	TRBJ1-3	TRBV2	17	-	TGTGCCAGCAGTGACCAGGGGCACTTAATCTCTGGAAACACCATATATTTT	CASSDQGHLISGNTIYF
-	TRBJ2-1	TRBV5-6	13	-	TGTGCCAGCAGCTTGTCAACCCTCGGGGAGCAGTTCTTC	CASSLSTLGEQFF
-	TRBJ1-3	TRBV30	13	-	TGTGCCTCGGACAGACCTTCTGGAAACACCATATATTTT	CASDRPSGNTIYF
-	TRBJ1-2	TRBV6-2/TRBV6-3	17	-	TGTGCCAGCAGTTACTCGCTCGGACGCCGGAGCGGAGAGGGCTACACCTTC	CASSYSLGRRSGEGYTF
-	TRBJ1-2	TRBV5-5	16	-	TGTGCCAGCAGCTCTCCTGCGGGTGGGGTGGACTATGGCTACACCTTC	CASSSPAGGVDYGYTF
-	TRBJ2-3	TRBV4-3	15	-	TGCGCCAGCAGCCAAGAAGGGGCAGGGACAGATACGCAGTATTTT	CASSQEGAGTDTQYF
-	TRBJ2-5	TRBV7-2	17	-	TGTGCCAGCAGCTTGGGGGGGCTAAGGCAGAACCAAGAGACCCAGTACTTC	CASSLGGLRQNQETQYF
-	TRBJ2-2	TRBV29-1	15	-	TGCAGCGTTGGAAAACAGGGCTGGGACACCGGGGAGCTGTTTTTT	CSVGKQGWDTGELFF
TRBD1	TRBJ1-5	TRBV2	17	-	TGTGCCAGCAGTCTTCTCGGGTCCGGACAGGGAAGTCAGCCCCAGCATTTT	CASSLLGSGQGSQPQHF
TRBD1	TRBJ1-5	TRBV19	15	-	TGTGCCAGTAGTGAGACAGGGGGTGGCAATCAGCCCCAGCATTTT	CASSETGGGNQPQHF
TRBD2	TRBJ2-1	TRBV5-5	15	once	TGTGCCAGCAGCTTGGGACGGGGGGACCACAATGAGCAGTTCTTC	CASSLGRGDHNEQFF
TRBD2	TRBJ2-7	TRBV5-1	17	few	TGCGCCAGCAGCTGGTCTAGCGGGGCGGTTATGTCCTACGAGCAGTACTTC	CASSWSSGAVMSYEQYF
-	TRBJ2-1	TRBV11-3	14	-	TGTGCCAGCAGCTCCCCAGGCTTACACAATGAGCAGTTCTTC	CASSSPGLHNEQFF
TRBD1	TRBJ2-3	TRBV28	17	-	TGTGCCAGCAGTCCCAATGGACAGGGGGTGTTTGGAGATACGCAGTATTTT	CASSPNGQGVFGDTQYF